The clone carrying this T cell receptor (beta chain) was recorded only once. Its target is not known. The sample originates from a study of T cell responses to AZD1222 COVID-19 vaccine. Germline values: CDR1 LGHDT, CDR2 YNNKEL (reference sequence). V lost 1 base to trimming and J lost 2 bases; unmatched junction nucleotides: 4. The CDR3 has 16 residues. Overall study findings and caveats: Donors skewed white British and female; clonal diversity was possibly underestimated. The study sampled repertoires only after the peak T cell response. The number of AZD1222 recipients seropositive at baseline was only six. The study found Spike-specific TCR breadth and depth rose after two AZD1222 doses.

TCRdb's copy holds only in-frame clones and misses some; the assay was immunoSEQ multiplex PCR. In the table there are some 180,000 clones, 85% to 95% of which are singletons. Sequencing used peripheral blood, obtained 28 days after the second dose of the MenACWY control vaccine. The sequence was collected from an adult who received the MenACWY meningococcal vaccine as a control. V usage is TRBV3-1 (or the pseudogene TRBV3-2) and J usage is TRBJ1-5, with TRBD1 identical over 8 bases. CDR3 sequence (DNA): TGTGCCAGCAGCCAAGGTGGCAGGGGGCGCAATCAGCCCCAGCATTTT. The encoded protein is CASSQGGRGRNQPQHF.